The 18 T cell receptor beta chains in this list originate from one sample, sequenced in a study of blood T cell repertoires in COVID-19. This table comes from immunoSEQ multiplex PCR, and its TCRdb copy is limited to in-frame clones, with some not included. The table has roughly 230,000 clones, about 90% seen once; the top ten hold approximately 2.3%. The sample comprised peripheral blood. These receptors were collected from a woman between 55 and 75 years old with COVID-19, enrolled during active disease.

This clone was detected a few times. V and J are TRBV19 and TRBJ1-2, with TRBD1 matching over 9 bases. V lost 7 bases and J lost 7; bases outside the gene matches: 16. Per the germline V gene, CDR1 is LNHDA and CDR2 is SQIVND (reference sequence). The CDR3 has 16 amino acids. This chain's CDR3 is CASKWGQGIVEVGYTF. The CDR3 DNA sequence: TGTGCCAGTAAGTGGGGACAGGGCATCGTCGAGGTTGGCTACACCTTC.

DNA of the CDR3: TGTGCCAGCTCACCCGGGACACCCAATAATTCACCCCTCCACTTT. Translated: CASSPGTPNNSPLHF. The rearrangement joins TRBV18 to TRBJ1-6, with a tentative D call TRBD1 (6 bases). Germline-derived CDR1 and CDR2 are KGHSH and LQKENI. V gave up 3 bases and J gave up 5 bases, with 11 bases separating them. This CDR3 comprises 15 residues.

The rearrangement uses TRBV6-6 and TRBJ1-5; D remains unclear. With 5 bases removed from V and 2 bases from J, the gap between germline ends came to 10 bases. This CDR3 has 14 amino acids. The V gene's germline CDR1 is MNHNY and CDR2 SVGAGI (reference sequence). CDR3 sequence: CASSSDTGNQPQHF. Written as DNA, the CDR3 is TGTGCCAGCAGTAGTGACACTGGCAATCAGCCCCAGCATTTT.

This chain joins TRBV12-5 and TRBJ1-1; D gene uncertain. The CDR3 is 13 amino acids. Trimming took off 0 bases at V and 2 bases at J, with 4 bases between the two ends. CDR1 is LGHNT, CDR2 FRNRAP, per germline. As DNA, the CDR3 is TGTGCTAGTGGTTTGGTACTTAACACTGAAGCTTTCTTT. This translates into CASGLVLNTEAFF.

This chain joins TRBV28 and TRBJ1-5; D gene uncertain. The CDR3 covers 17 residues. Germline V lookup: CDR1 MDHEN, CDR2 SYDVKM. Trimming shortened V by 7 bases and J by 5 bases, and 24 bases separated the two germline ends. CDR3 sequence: CASTPEAPTGLYQPQHF. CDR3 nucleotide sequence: TGTGCCAGCACCCCAGAGGCCCCTACCGGCCTTTATCAGCCCCAGCATTTT.

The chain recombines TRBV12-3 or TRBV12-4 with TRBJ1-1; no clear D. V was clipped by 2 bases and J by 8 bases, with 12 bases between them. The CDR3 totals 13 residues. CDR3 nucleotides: TGTGCCAGCAGTTTAATGGGGAGGTTAGAAGCTTTCTTT. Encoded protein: CASSLMGRLEAFF.

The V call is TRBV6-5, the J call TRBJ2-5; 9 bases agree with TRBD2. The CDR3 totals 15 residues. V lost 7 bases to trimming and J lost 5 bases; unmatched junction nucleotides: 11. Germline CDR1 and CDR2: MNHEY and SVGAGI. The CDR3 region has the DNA TGTGCCAGCACGGTAGCGGGGGATATCGCGGAGACCCAGTACTTC. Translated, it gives CASTVAGDIAETQYF.

CDR3 residues: CASRGQVSNQPQHF. The CDR3 DNA reads as TGTGCCAGCAGGGGACAGGTTAGCAATCAGCCCCAGCATTTT. The chain carries TRBV6-5 and TRBJ1-5; 8 bases line up with TRBD1. J lost 0 bases, V lost 6 bases, and 1 base had no gene match. CDR1 is MNHEY, CDR2 SVGAGI, per germline. The CDR3 length is 14 residues.

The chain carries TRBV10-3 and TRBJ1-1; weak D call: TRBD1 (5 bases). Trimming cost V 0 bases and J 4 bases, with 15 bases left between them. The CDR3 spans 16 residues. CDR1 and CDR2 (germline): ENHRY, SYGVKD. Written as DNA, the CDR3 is TGTGCCATCAGTGAGTCGATGTGGGGGGAGCTCACTGAAGCTTTCTTT. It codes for CAISESMWGELTEAFF.

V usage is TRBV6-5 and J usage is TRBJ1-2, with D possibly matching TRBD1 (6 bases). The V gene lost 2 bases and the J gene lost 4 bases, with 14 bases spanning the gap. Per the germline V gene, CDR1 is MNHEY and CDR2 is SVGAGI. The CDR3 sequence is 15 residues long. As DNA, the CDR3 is TGTGCCAGCAGTTACCAGGGGTCGCGACTCTATGGCTACACCTTC. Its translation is CASSYQGSRLYGYTF.

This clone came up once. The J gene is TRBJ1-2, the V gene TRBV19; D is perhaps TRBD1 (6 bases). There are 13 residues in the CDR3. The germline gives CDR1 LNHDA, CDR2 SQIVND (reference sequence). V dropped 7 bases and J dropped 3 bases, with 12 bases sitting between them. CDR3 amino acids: CASNWGLDYGYTF. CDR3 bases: TGTGCCAGTAATTGGGGGCTTGACTATGGCTACACCTTC.

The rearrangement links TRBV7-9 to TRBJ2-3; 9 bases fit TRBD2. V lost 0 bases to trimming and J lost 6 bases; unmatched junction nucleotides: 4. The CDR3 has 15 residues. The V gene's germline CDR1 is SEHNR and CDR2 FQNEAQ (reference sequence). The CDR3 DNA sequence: TGTGCCAGCAGCTTAGCTAGCGGGGGCCCGGATACGCAGTATTTT. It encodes CASSLASGGPDTQYF.

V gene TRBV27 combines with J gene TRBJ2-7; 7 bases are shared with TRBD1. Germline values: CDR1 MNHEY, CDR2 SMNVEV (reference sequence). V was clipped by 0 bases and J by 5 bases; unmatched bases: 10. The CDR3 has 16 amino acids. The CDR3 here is CASSLSVHDRVHEQYF. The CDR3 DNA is TGTGCCAGCAGTTTATCGGTCCATGACAGGGTCCACGAGCAGTACTTC.

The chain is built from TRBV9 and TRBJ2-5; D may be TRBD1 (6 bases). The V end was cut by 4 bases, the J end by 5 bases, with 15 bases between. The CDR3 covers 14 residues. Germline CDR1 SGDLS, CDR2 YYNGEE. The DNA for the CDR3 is TGTGCCAGCAGCCCAGGGGCTCCGTGGGAGACCCAGTACTTC. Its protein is CASSPGAPWETQYF. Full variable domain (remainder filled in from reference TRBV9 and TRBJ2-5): DSGVTQTPKHLITATGQRVTLRCSPRSGDLSVYWYQQSLDQGLQFLIQYYNGEERAKGNILERFSAQQFPDLHSELNLSSLELGDSALYFCASSPGAPWETQYFGPGTRLLVL.

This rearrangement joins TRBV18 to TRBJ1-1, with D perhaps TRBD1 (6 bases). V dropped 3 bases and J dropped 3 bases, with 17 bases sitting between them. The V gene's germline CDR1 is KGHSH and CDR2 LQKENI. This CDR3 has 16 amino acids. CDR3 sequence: CASSPGMGKGDTEAFF. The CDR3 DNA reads TGTGCCAGCTCACCTGGGATGGGGAAGGGGGACACTGAAGCTTTCTTT.

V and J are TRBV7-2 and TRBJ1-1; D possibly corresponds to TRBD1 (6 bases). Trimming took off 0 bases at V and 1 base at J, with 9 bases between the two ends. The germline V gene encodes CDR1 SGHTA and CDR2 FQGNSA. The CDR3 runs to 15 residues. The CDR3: CASSLAGHKNTEAFF. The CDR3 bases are TGTGCCAGCAGCTTAGCGGGACACAAGAACACTGAAGCTTTCTTT.

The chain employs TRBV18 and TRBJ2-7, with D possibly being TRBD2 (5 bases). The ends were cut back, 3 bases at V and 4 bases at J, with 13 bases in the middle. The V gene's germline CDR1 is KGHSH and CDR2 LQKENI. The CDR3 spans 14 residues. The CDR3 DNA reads TGTGCCAGCTCACCCGCAATCGGGGAATACGAGCAGTACTTC. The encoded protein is CASSPAIGEYEQYF.

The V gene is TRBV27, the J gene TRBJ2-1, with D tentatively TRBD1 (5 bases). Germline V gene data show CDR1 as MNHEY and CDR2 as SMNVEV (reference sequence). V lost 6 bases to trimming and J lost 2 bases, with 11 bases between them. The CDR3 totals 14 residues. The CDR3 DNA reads TGTGCCAGCAGCAGGGATTTTACCTACAATGAGCAGTTCTTC. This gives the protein CASSRDFTYNEQFF.